Following are 25 T cell receptor beta chains from one sample sequenced in a study of T cell repertoires in cytomegalovirus infection. These receptors lack a known antigen. TCRdb redid the calling of the reads with MiXCR, one entry per CDR3 protein. The sample consists of a few hundred thousand distinct CDR3 sequences, around 40% of them appearing once. Sequenced here: cultured PBMCs, sampled from culture after CMV antigen stimulation. These receptor sequences come from a human donor in good health (CMV status not recorded). Some clones in this sample may be carry-over from other donors' samples.

The gene calls are TRBV7-8 and TRBJ2-7, with no clear D. CDR3 length equals 15 residues. Trimming left V 1 base short and J 0 bases short, with 10 bases between. From germline, CDR1 is SGHVS and CDR2 FQNEAQ. The chain's CDR3 is CASSLEVPSSYEQYF. The CDR3 nucleotides read TGTGCCAGCAGCTTAGAAGTTCCAAGCTCCTACGAGCAGTACTTC. The full variable domain, with the rest looked up from reference TRBV7-8 and TRBJ2-7, is GAGVSQSPRYKVAKRGQDVALRCDPISGHVSLFWYQQALGQGPEFLTYFQNEAQLDKSGLPSDRFFAERPEGSVSTLKIQRTQQEDSAVYLCASSLEVPSSYEQYFGPGTRLTVT.

This clonotype was counted between two and nine times. The chain couples TRBV7-6 to TRBJ2-7, with 11 bases that match TRBD2. Germline V gene lookup returns CDR1 SGHVS and CDR2 FNYEAQ. There are 14 residues in the CDR3. After removal of 0 bases from V and 5 bases from J, the junction contained 0 bases not matched to a gene. The CDR3 DNA is TGTGCCAGCAGCTTAGCACTAGCGGGAGACGAGCAGTACTTC. This encodes CASSLALAGDEQYF.

This clonotype was observed many times. This sequence joins TRBV7-2 and TRBJ2-7; no clear D. V was cut by 1 base and J by 0 bases, with 10 bases left in between. This CDR3 contains 15 residues. CDR1 and CDR2 from the germline V gene are SGHTA and FQGNSA. The CDR3 sequence: CASSLVAGASYEQYF. The DNA for the CDR3 is TGTGCCAGCAGCTTAGTGGCAGGAGCCTCCTACGAGCAGTACTTC.

This clonotype appeared a few times. The chain combines TRBV7-2 with TRBJ2-1, with D unclear. Germline V gene sequence: CDR1 SGHTA, CDR2 FQGNSA. The CDR3 is 12 amino acids. The V end lost 5 bases, the J end lost 4 bases, and 6 bases lay between the germline ends. The CDR3 bases are TGTGCCAGCAGCCGCCAATACAATGAGCAGTTCTTC. It specifies CASSRQYNEQFF.

The chain recombines TRBV2 with TRBJ1-6, with D possibly matching TRBD1 (5 bases). Germline V gene data show CDR1 as SNHLY and CDR2 as FYNNEI. This CDR3 spans 13 amino acids. The ends were cut back, 4 bases at V and 6 bases at J, with 7 bases in the middle. The CDR3 is CASSGGTNSPLHF. CDR3 DNA: TGTGCCAGCAGTGGGGGGACTAATTCACCCCTCCACTTT.

This chain joins TRBV7-2 and TRBJ2-1; TRBD1 matches 9 bases. Losses at the gene ends were 4 bases for V and 12 bases for J; bases not matched to a gene: 1. Germline CDR1 is SGHTA and CDR2 is FQGNSA. The CDR3 spans 11 residues. CDR3 DNA sequence: TGTGCCAGCAGCTGGGGACAGGGGCAGTTCTTC. Amino acids: CASSWGQGQFF.

The V gene is TRBV20-1, the J gene TRBJ2-3; unclear D gene. The ends were cut back, 0 bases at V and 1 base at J, with 11 bases in the middle. CDR1 and CDR2 (germline): DFQATT, SNEGSKA (reference sequence). This CDR3 comprises 15 residues. CDR3 in amino acids: CSARDLNRGTDTQYF. The CDR3 region has the DNA TGCAGTGCTAGAGATCTCAATAGGGGCACAGATACGCAGTATTTT.

The genes are TRBV7-8 and TRBJ2-2; D is perhaps TRBD2 (7 bases). CDR3 length: 17 amino acids. CDR1 is SGHVS, CDR2 FQNEAQ, per germline. Trimming took off 5 bases at V and 1 base at J, with 17 bases between the two ends. The CDR3 loop reads CASSNPTGRGNTGELFF. CDR3 DNA sequence: TGTGCCAGCAGCAATCCAACAGGGAGGGGGAACACCGGGGAGCTGTTTTTT.

The chain employs TRBV20-1 and TRBJ1-2; D is unresolved. With 3 bases removed from V and 6 bases from J, the gap between germline ends came to 5 bases. In germline, CDR1 is DFQATT, CDR2 SNEGSKA (reference sequence). This CDR3 has 10 amino acids. The CDR3, as DNA: TGCAGTGCTAGGGTTCATGGCTACACCTTC. It yields the protein CSARVHGYTF.

The sample holds many counts of this clonotype. The chain has TRBV7-9 and TRBJ2-3; D not certain. The CDR3 contains 12 residues. Germline V lookup: CDR1 SEHNR, CDR2 FQNEAQ (reference sequence). Trimming took off 5 bases at V and 6 bases at J, with 9 bases between the two ends. The CDR3 loop is CASSLTRDTQYF. The CDR3 DNA is TGTGCCAGCAGCCTAACCAGGGATACGCAGTATTTT.

This chain connects TRBV7-9 to TRBJ2-3, with D unclear. V lost 3 bases and J 4 bases, leaving 8 bases between the germline ends. The CDR3 runs 13 residues. CDR1 and CDR2 (germline): SEHNR, FQNEAQ (reference sequence). CDR3 nucleotides: TGTGCCAGCAGCTTCCTAGATCCAGATACGCAGTATTTT. Amino acids: CASSFLDPDTQYF. Variable domain in full (rest from reference TRBV7-9 and TRBJ2-3): DTGVSQNPRHKITKRGQNVTFRCDPISEHNRLYWYRQTLGQGPEFLTYFQNEAQLEKSRLLSDRFSAERPKGSFSTLEIQRTEQGDSAMYLCASSFLDPDTQYFGPGTRLTVL.

The V gene is TRBV7-2, the J gene TRBJ1-6, with 9 positions matching TRBD1. Germline CDR1 reads SGHTA; CDR2 reads FQGNSA. Germline trimming cut 4 bases from V and 10 bases from J; bases unmatched to any gene: 5. This CDR3 is 14 amino acids long. The CDR3 DNA reads TGTGCCAGCAGCTCCGGGACAGGGTACTCACCCCTCCACTTT. This translates into CASSSGTGYSPLHF.

This chain links TRBV7-4 with TRBJ2-2; weak D call: TRBD1 (5 bases). This CDR3 region has 14 residues. Trimming took 2 bases from V and 5 from J, leaving 9 bases between them. CDR1 is SGHVT, CDR2 SQSDAQ, per germline. The CDR3 protein is CASSLLQGTGELFF. In nucleotides, the CDR3 is TGTGCCAGCAGCTTACTTCAGGGTACCGGGGAGCTGTTTTTT.

The gene calls are TRBV6-2 or TRBV6-3 and TRBJ1-5; unclear D gene. Germline V CDR1 and CDR2: MNHEY, SVGEGT. This CDR3 is 15 amino acids long. The V end was cut by 5 bases, the J end by 1 base, with 12 bases between. CDR3 DNA sequence: TGTGCCAGCAGTGAAGGTGGCCGGAGCAATCAGCCCCAGCATTTT. Translated, it gives CASSEGGRSNQPQHF.

In its sample, this clonotype was seen a few times. The chain carries TRBV6-6 and TRBJ2-7; D perhaps matches TRBD1 (5 bases). This CDR3 region has 14 residues. CDR1 MNHNY and CDR2 SVGAGI come from the germline V gene (reference sequence). V lost 4 bases and J 2 bases, leaving 12 bases between the germline ends. This CDR3 reads CASSSQRGPYEQYF. The CDR3 coding sequence is TGTGCCAGCAGTTCCCAAAGGGGCCCCTACGAGCAGTACTTC.

The V call is TRBV7-2, the J call TRBJ2-7; D is tentatively TRBD1 or TRBD2 (5 bases each). V lost 4 bases and J lost 6, with 10 bases in between. Germline CDR1 SGHTA, CDR2 FQGNSA. This CDR3 is built from 12 residues. As DNA, the CDR3 is TGTGCCAGCAGCTACGGGGCGTTCGAGCAGTACTTC. The encoded protein is CASSYGAFEQYF. The variable domain in full, with the rest retrieved from reference TRBV7-2 and TRBJ2-7, is GAGVSQSPSNKVTEKGKDVELRCDPISGHTALYWYRQSLGQGLEFLIYFQGNSAPDKSGLPSDRFSAERTGGSVSTLTIQRTQQEDSAVYLCASSYGAFEQYFGPGTRLTVT.

This chain uses TRBV7-9 with TRBJ2-1; no definite D call. Germline CDR1 is SEHNR and CDR2 is FQNEAQ (reference sequence). The CDR3 extends over 13 amino acids. The V end lost 4 bases, the J end lost 12 bases, and 16 bases lay between the germline ends. CDR3 region: CASSYPSGLGQFF. The CDR3 nucleotides are TGTGCCAGCAGCTACCCCTCCGGGCTTGGGCAGTTCTTC.

This sequence joins TRBV2 and TRBJ2-4; 10 bases map to TRBD2. Germline V gene lookup returns CDR1 SNHLY and CDR2 FYNNEI. The CDR3 contains 17 residues. V shed 1 base and J 3 bases; nucleotides not matched to a gene: 6. The CDR3 sequence: CASSEVSGRVGKNIQYF. CDR3 nucleotides: TGTGCCAGCAGTGAAGTCAGCGGGAGGGTAGGCAAAAACATTCAGTACTTC. Combining the CDR3 with reference TRBV2 and TRBJ2-4 gives the whole variable domain EPEVTQTPSHQVTQMGQEVILRCVPISNHLYFYWYRQILGQKVEFLVSFYNNEISEKSEIFDDQFSVERPDGSNFTLKIRSTKLEDSAMYFCASSEVSGRVGKNIQYFGAGTRLSVL.

This clonotype occurred a few times. DNA for the CDR3: TGTGCCAGTAGTATAACCCTTAGCGGAGAGACCCAGTACTTC. This codes for CASSITLSGETQYF. The V gene is TRBV19, the J gene TRBJ2-5; weak D call: TRBD2 (6 bases). CDR3 size: 14 residues. CDR1 and CDR2 (germline): LNHDA, SQIVND (reference sequence). Trimming removed 2 bases at V and 4 bases at J, with 11 bases between.

The chain links TRBV11-2 to TRBJ1-1, with D possibly TRBD1 on 6 matching bases. Germline V gene data show CDR1 as SGHAT and CDR2 as FQNNGV. This CDR3 has 15 amino acids. Between the trimmed V and J ends, which lost 0 bases and 4 bases, there was a span of 12 bases. CDR3 residues: CASSLDPTGSTEAFF. The CDR3 DNA follows: TGTGCCAGCAGCTTAGATCCGACAGGAAGCACTGAAGCTTTCTTT.

The rearrangement joins TRBV7-2 to TRBJ2-3; TRBD2 aligns across 8 bases. Germline V CDR1 and CDR2: SGHTA, FQGNSA. This CDR3 has 17 amino acids. V trimming: 1 base; J trimming: 3 bases; junction bases outside the gene matches: 9. Here the CDR3 reads CASSLGASGSGTDTQYF. CDR3 DNA: TGTGCCAGCAGCTTAGGGGCGAGCGGGAGCGGTACAGATACGCAGTATTTT.

V gene TRBV20-1 combines with J gene TRBJ2-1; 10 bases map to TRBD2. This CDR3 comprises 16 residues. The germline V gene encodes CDR1 DFQATT and CDR2 SNEGSKA (reference sequence). The ends lost 3 bases at V and 8 bases at J; junction bases unmatched: 13. The CDR3 protein is CSARIPSGRARHEQFF. CDR3 coding DNA: TGCAGTGCTAGGATCCCAAGCGGGAGGGCCCGGCATGAGCAGTTCTTC.

The V gene is TRBV7-8, the J gene TRBJ2-7; D possibly uses TRBD1 or TRBD2 (5 bases each). The V gene lost 2 bases and the J gene lost 5 bases, with 13 bases spanning the gap. CDR1 and CDR2 from the germline V gene are SGHVS and FQNEAQ. This CDR3 contains 14 residues. CDR3 sequence: CASSLTGGGDEQYF. The CDR3 nucleotides are TGTGCCAGCAGCTTAACAGGAGGAGGAGACGAGCAGTACTTC.

This clonotype was observed once. The chain employs TRBV5-5 and TRBJ2-7, with a possible D match to TRBD2 (6 bases). CDR3 length: 14 residues. Germline CDR1 reads SGHKS; CDR2 reads YYEKEE (reference sequence). The V and J ends lost 4 bases and 0 bases respectively, with 11 bases between them. CDR3 sequence (DNA): TGTGCCAGCAGCAAAGGGGACTTCTCCTACGAGCAGTACTTC. Translation: CASSKGDFSYEQYF.

The gene calls are TRBV4-1 and TRBJ2-7; tentatively, D is TRBD1 (6 bases). With 3 bases removed from V and 6 bases from J, the gap between germline ends came to 12 bases. The CDR3 consists of 13 residues. Germline V lookup: CDR1 MGHRA, CDR2 YSYEKL. The CDR3 reads CASSQRTAFEQYF. The CDR3 region has the DNA TGCGCCAGCAGCCAGAGGACAGCTTTCGAGCAGTACTTC.